This TCR beta chain was sequenced for a study of CXCR3-negative and CXCR3-positive naive CD8 T cells. Study-wide findings and caveats: No difference in surface CD5 was seen between naive subsets, and TCR strength was inferred from TRB CDR3 properties. Comparably high diversity was seen in both naive subsets, and much lower diversity in memory CD8+ cells.

To note about this clonotype: Its antigen remains unknown.

CDR1 and CDR2 (germline): MNHEY, SMNVEV (reference sequence). The CDR3 runs 13 residues. With UMI labels, 5' RACE was used to prepare the TRB cDNA libraries. TCRdb reprocessed the 5' RACE reads and keeps a single row for each CDR3 protein, giving no DNA. Recorded here are tens of thousands of distinct CDR3 sequences; the top ten clones represent around a quarter. The chain recombines TRBV27 with TRBJ2-5; checking the TCRdb D call of TRBD1 is not possible without DNA. The sample was memory CD8+ T cells from blood. The TCR comes from a human donor in good health. Some clones in this sample may be carry-over from other donors' samples. This CDR3 reads CASSWFGGETQYF.